This TCR beta chain was found in a study of cytomegalovirus exposure and HLA in healthy donors. Across the whole study: The 95 to 150 validation repertoires and the 650 to 850 first-cohort repertoires shared a platform, a later analysis reported.

Comment on this clone: Its antigen is still unknown.

Study results and caveats: According to a subsequent analysis, TCR clusters from the first cohort were inclined to appear together in the 110 or so validation repertoires. The study flagged about 150 TCR beta chains as cytomegalovirus-associated. Among TCR sequences, most were rare, though some public TCRs appeared in many donors.

Assay: immunoSEQ multiplex PCR; the TCRdb copy retains only in-frame clones and omits some. Here the sample spans approximately 270,000 clones, around 85% being singletons. This CDR3 contains 13 residues. From germline, CDR1 is SEHNR and CDR2 FQNEAQ (reference sequence). Germline trimming cut 10 bases from V and 7 bases from J; bases unmatched to any gene: 9. This clonotype originated in a woman under 30 in good health and CMV-seronegative. The sequenced material came from PBMCs. The rearrangement joins TRBV7-9 to TRBJ2-1; TRBD2 matches 8 bases. CDR3 bases: TGTGCCATTCCAGCGGGGGTCCGAAATGAGCAGTTCTTC. Its protein product is CAIPAGVRNEQFF.